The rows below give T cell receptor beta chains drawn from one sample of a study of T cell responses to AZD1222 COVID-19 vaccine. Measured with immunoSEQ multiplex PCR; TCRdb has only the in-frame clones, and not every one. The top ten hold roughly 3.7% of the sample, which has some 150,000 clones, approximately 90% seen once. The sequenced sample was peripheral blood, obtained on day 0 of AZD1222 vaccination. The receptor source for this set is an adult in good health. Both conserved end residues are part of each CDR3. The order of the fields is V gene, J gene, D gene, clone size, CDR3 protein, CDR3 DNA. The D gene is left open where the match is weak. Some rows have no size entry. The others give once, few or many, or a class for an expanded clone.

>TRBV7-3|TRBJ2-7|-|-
CASSLQGSHEQYF
TGTGCCAGCAGCTTACAAGGATCCCACGAGCAGTACTTC
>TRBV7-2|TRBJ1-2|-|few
CASSRGGVQGYGYTF
TGTGCCAGCAGCCGCGGGGGGGTGCAGGGCTATGGCTACACCTTC
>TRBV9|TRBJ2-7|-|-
CASSVGPEGEQYF
TGTGCCAGCAGCGTAGGCCCCGAGGGGGAGCAGTACTTC
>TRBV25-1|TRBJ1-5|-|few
CASSEFDGFQPQHF
TGTGCCAGCAGTGAATTCGATGGCTTCCAGCCCCAGCATTTT
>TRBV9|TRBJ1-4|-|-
CASSPQPGPSEKLFF
TGTGCCAGCAGCCCCCAGCCCGGACCTTCTGAAAAACTGTTTTTT
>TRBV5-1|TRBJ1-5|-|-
CAANQPQHF
TGCGCCGCCAACCAGCCCCAGCATTTT
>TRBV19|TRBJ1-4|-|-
CASSIGPPTRVLFF
TGTGCCAGTAGTATTGGCCCCCCGACCCGGGTCCTGTTTTTT
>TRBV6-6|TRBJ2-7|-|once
CASSSFRTDSYEQYF
TGTGCCAGCAGCTCCTTTCGGACGGACTCCTACGAGCAGTACTTC
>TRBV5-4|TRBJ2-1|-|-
CASSLGPQGTYNEQFF
TGTGCCAGCAGCTTGGGACCCCAGGGGACCTACAATGAGCAGTTCTTC
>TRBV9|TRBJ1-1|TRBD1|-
CASSVEDRAGTEAFF
TGTGCCAGCAGCGTAGAGGACAGGGCTGGGACTGAAGCTTTCTTT
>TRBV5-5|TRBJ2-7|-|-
CASSFAGSYEQYF
TGTGCCAGCAGCTTTGCCGGCTCCTACGAGCAGTACTTC
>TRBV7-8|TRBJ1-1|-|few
CASSPVRGYTEAFF
TGTGCCAGCAGCCCAGTAAGGGGTTACACTGAAGCTTTCTTT
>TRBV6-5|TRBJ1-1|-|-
CASTRNDRVTEAFF
TGTGCCAGCACCCGTAATGATAGGGTCACTGAAGCTTTCTTT
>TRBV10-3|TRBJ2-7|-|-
CAISGGPSGHEQYF
TGTGCCATCAGTGGAGGTCCGTCCGGCCACGAGCAGTACTTC
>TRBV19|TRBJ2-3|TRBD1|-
CASRNPGQGGTTQYF
TGTGCCAGTAGGAATCCGGGACAGGGAGGGACAACGCAGTATTTT
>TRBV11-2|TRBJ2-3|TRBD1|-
CASSLDRMTDTQYF
TGTGCCAGCAGCTTGGACAGGATGACAGATACGCAGTATTTT
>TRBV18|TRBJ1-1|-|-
CASSISVEAFF
TGTGCCAGCTCGATTTCAGTTGAAGCTTTCTTT
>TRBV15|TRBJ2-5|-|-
CATSSAGRIQETQYF
TGTGCCACCAGCAGTGCTGGACGGATTCAAGAGACCCAGTACTTC
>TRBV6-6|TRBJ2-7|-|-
CASSREGAGAHSYEQYF
TGTGCCAGCAGTCGGGAGGGGGCGGGAGCTCATTCCTACGAGCAGTACTTC
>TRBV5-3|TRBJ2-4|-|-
CARSLGRHLAKNIQYF
TGTGCCAGAAGCTTGGGCAGGCACCTAGCCAAAAACATTCAGTACTTC
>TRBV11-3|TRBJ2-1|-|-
CASSSQGYNEQFF
TGTGCCAGCAGCTCTCAGGGTTACAATGAGCAGTTCTTC
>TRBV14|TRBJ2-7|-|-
CASSPVGIGAYEQYF
TGTGCCAGCAGCCCGGTGGGTATCGGCGCCTACGAGCAGTACTTC
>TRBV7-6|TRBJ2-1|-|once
CASSLARSNEQFF
TGTGCCAGCAGCTTAGCGCGCAGCAATGAGCAGTTCTTC
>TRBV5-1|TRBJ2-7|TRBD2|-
CASSSTSGNPYEQYF
TGCGCCAGCAGCAGTACTAGCGGGAATCCCTACGAGCAGTACTTC
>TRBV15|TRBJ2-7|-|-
CATSPGRLYYEQYF
TGTGCCACCAGCCCGGGACGGCTATATTACGAGCAGTACTTC
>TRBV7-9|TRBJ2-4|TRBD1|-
CASSYPPGQGFLSKNIQYF
TGTGCCAGCAGCTACCCTCCGGGACAGGGGTTTCTCTCCAAAAACATTCAGTACTTC
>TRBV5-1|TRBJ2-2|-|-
CASSLYRTGELFF
TGCGCCAGCAGCTTGTACCGCACCGGGGAGCTGTTTTTT
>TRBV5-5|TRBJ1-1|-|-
CASSSEPLNTEAFF
TGTGCCAGCAGCTCCGAGCCCCTGAACACTGAAGCTTTCTTT
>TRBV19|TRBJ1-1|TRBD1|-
CASSMEVRGQVTEAFF
TGTGCCAGTAGTATGGAGGTCAGGGGGCAGGTCACTGAAGCTTTCTTT
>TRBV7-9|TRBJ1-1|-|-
CASSGPPSMNTEAFF
TGTGCCAGCAGCGGACCACCTTCCATGAACACTGAAGCTTTCTTT
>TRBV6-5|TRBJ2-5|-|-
CASSPHRATETQYF
TGTGCCAGCAGTCCCCATCGGGCTACGGAGACCCAGTACTTC
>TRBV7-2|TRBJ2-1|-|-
CASRIRDPYNEQFF
TGTGCCAGCAGGATCCGGGACCCGTACAATGAGCAGTTCTTC
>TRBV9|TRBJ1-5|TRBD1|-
CASSVGDSSNQPQHF
TGTGCCAGCAGCGTGGGGGACAGTAGCAATCAGCCCCAGCATTTT
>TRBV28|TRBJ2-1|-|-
CASSFRGRNEQFF
TGTGCCAGCAGTTTTCGTGGACGCAATGAGCAGTTCTTC
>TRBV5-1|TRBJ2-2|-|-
CASSSTGRGAANTGELFF
TGCGCCAGCAGCTCGACAGGGAGGGGGGCCGCGAACACCGGGGAGCTGTTTTTT
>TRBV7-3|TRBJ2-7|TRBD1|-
CASSFGQGIYEQYF
TGTGCCAGCAGCTTCGGACAGGGGATCTACGAGCAGTACTTC
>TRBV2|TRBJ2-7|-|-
CASSVGVSYEQYF
TGTGCCAGTTCTGTTGGGGTATCTTACGAGCAGTACTTC
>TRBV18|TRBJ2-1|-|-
CASFTTQEPYNEQFF
TGTGCCAGCTTCACAACCCAAGAACCTTACAATGAGCAGTTCTTC
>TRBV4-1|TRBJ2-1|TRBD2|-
CASSPGGSGVGEYNEQFF
TGCGCCAGCAGCCCGGGGGGTAGCGGAGTCGGGGAATACAATGAGCAGTTCTTC
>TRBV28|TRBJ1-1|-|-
CASSLNLGAEAFF
TGTGCCAGCAGTCTAAATCTTGGCGCTGAAGCTTTCTTT
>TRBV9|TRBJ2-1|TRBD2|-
CASNPRGDVREQFF
TGTGCCAGCAACCCGCGGGGGGATGTTCGGGAGCAGTTCTTC
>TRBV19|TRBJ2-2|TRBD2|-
CASSIKWRLAGHTGELFF
TGTGCCAGTAGTATCAAGTGGCGACTAGCGGGGCACACCGGGGAGCTGTTTTTT
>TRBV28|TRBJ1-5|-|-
CASSLEGIAWNQPQHF
TGTGCCAGCAGTTTAGAGGGAATAGCGTGGAATCAGCCCCAGCATTTT
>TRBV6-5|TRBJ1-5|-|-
CASRRRGGQPQHF
TGTGCCAGCAGGCGCCGGGGGGGTCAGCCCCAGCATTTT
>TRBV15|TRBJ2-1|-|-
CATSTRSSYNEQFF
TGTGCCACCAGCACGCGAAGCTCCTACAATGAGCAGTTCTTC
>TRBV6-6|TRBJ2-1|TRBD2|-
CASRETGTSGSGEQFF
TGTGCCAGCAGAGAAACCGGGACTAGCGGGAGTGGGGAGCAGTTCTTC
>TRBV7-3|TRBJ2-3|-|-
CASSLGTGTQYF
TGTGCCAGCAGCTTGGGTACGGGTACGCAGTATTTT
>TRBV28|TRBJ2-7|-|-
CASTYLGGYEQYF
TGTGCCAGCACATATCTAGGGGGGTACGAGCAGTACTTC
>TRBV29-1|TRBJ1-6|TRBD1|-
CSARTGGDHNSPLHF
TGCAGCGCCCGGACAGGGGGAGACCATAATTCACCCCTCCACTTT
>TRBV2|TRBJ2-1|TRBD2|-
CASRTGTSGPNEQFF
TGTGCCAGCAGAACCGGGACTAGCGGACCCAATGAGCAGTTCTTC
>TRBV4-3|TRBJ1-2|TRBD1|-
CASSRTGENGYTF
TGCGCCAGCAGCCGCACAGGGGAAAATGGCTACACCTTC
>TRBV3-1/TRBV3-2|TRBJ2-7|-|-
CASSGRQSYEQYF
TGTGCCAGCAGCGGGAGACAGTCCTACGAGCAGTACTTC
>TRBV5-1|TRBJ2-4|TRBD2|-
CASSLDTSGSGIQYF
TGCGCCAGCAGCCTTGACACTAGCGGGAGTGGCATTCAGTACTTC
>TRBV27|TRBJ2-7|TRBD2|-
CASSLTGTSGSYEQYF
TGTGCCAGCAGTTTAACCGGGACTAGCGGTTCCTACGAGCAGTACTTC
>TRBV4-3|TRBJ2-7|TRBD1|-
CASSQGLTGTYEQYF
TGCGCCAGCAGCCAAGGATTGACAGGGACCTACGAGCAGTACTTC